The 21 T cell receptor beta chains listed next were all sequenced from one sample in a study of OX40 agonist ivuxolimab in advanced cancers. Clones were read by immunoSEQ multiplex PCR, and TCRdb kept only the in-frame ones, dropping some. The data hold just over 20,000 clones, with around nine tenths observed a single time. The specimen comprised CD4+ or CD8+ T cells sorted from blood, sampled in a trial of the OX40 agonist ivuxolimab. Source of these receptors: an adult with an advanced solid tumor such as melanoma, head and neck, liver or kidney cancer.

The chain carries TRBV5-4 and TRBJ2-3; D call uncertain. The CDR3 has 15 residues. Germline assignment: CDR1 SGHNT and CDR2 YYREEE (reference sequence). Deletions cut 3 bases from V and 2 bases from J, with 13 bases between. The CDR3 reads CASSSPQNPTDTQYF. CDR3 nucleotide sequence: TGTGCCAGCAGCTCCCCCCAAAACCCCACAGATACGCAGTATTTT.

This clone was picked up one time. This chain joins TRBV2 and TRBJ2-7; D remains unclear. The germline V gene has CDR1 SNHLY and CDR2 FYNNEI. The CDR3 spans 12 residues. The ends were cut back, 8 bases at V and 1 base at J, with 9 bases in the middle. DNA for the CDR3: TGTGCCAGCCTGAGAATTTCCTACGAGCAGTACTTC. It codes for CASLRISYEQYF.

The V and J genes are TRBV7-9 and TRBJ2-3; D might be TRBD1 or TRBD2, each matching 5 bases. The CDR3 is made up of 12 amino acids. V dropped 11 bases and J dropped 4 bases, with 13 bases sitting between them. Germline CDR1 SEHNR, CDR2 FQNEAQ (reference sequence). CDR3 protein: CALPGTADTQYF. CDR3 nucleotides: TGTGCCCTGCCAGGGACGGCAGATACGCAGTATTTT.

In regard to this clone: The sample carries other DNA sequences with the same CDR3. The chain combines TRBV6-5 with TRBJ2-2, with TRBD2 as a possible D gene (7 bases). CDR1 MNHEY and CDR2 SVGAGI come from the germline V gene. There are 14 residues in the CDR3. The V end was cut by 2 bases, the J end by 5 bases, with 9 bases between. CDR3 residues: CASSYEGGTGELFF. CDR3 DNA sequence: TGTGCCAGCAGTTACGAGGGGGGGACCGGGGAGCTGTTTTTT.

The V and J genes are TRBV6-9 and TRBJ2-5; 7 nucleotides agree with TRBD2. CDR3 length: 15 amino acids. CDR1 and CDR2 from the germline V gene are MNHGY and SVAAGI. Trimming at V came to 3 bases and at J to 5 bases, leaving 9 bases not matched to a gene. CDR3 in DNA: TGTGCCAGCAGTTACACGACCGGGGGGTCGGAGACCCAGTACTTC. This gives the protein CASSYTTGGSETQYF.

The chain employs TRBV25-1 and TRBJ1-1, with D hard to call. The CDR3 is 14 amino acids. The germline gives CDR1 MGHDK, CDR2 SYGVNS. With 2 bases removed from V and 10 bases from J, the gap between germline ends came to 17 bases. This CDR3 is CASSEPGPGDRAFF. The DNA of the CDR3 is TGTGCCAGCAGTGAACCTGGACCGGGCGACCGAGCTTTCTTT.

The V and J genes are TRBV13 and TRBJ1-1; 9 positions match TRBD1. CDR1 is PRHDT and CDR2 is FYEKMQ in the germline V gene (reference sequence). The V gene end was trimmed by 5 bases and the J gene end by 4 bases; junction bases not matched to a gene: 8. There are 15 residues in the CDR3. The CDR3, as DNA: TGTGCCAGCAGCCCGGGACAGGGCGGATCCACTGAAGCTTTCTTT. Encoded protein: CASSPGQGGSTEAFF.

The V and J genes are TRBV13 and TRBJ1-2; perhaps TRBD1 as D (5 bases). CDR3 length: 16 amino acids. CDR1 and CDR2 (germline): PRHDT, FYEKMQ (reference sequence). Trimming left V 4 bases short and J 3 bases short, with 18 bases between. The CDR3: CASSSDVQGLDYGYTF. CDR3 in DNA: TGTGCCAGCAGCTCGGATGTTCAGGGTTTAGACTATGGCTACACCTTC.

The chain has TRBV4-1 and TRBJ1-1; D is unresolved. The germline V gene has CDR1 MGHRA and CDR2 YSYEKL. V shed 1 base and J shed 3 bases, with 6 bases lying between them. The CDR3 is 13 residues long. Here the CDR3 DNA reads TGCGCCAGCAGCCAAGCCTCGGACACTGAAGCTTTCTTT. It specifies CASSQASDTEAFF.

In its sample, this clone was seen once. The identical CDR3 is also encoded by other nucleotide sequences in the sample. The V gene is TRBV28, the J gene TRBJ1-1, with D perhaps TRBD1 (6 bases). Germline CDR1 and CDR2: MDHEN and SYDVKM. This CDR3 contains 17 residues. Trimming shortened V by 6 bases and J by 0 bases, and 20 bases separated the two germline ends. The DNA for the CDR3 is TGTGCCAGCAGCCCCAGGATGTACAGGGTCATGAACACTGAAGCTTTCTTT. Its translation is CASSPRMYRVMNTEAFF.

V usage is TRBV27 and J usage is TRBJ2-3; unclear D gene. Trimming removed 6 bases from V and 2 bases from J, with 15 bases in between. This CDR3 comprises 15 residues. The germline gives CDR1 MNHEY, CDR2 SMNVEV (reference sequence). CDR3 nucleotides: TGTGCCAGCAGCTCTCAGGCCGAGTTCACAGATACGCAGTATTTT. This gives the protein CASSSQAEFTDTQYF.

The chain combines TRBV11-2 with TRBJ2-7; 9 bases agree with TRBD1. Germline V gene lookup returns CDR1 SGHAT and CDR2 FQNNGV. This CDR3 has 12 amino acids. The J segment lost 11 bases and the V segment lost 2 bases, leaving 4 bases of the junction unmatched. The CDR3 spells CASSLIRDREYF. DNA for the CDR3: TGTGCCAGCAGCTTAATCCGGGACAGGGAGTACTTC. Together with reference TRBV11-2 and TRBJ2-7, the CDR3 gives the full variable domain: EAGVAQSPRYKIIEKRQSVAFWCNPISGHATLYWYQQILGQGPKLLIQFQNNGVVDDSQLPKDRFSAERLKGVDSTLKIQPAKLEDSAVYLCASSLIRDREYFGPGTRLTVT.

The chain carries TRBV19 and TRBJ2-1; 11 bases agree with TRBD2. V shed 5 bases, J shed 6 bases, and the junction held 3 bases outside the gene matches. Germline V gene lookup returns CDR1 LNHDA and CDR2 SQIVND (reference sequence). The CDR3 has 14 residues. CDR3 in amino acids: CASSRLAGGNEQFF. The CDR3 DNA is TGTGCCAGTAGTCGCCTAGCGGGGGGCAATGAGCAGTTCTTC.

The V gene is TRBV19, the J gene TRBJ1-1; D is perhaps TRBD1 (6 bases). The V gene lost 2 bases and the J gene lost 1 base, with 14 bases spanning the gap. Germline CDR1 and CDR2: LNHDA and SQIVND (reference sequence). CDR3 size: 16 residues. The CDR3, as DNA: TGTGCCAGTAGTATAAGGTGGTCAGGGGAGAACACTGAAGCTTTCTTT. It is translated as CASSIRWSGENTEAFF.

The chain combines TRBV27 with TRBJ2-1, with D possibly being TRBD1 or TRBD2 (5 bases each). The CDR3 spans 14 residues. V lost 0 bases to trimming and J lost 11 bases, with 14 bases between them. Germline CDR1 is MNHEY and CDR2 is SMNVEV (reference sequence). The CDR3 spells CASSLSMSWGKQFF. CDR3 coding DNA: TGTGCCAGCAGTTTATCGATGTCGTGGGGGAAGCAGTTCTTC.

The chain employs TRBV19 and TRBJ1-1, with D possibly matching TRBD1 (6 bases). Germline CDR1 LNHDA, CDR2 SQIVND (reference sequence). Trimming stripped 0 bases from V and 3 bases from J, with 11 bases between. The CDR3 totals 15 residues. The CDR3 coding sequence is TGTGCCAGTAGTATAGATGGCAGGGGAGACACTGAAGCTTTCTTT. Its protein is CASSIDGRGDTEAFF.

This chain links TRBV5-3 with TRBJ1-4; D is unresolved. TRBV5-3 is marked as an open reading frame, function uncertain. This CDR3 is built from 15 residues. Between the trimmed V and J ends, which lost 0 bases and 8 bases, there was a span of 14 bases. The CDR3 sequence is CARSLEHGPREKLFF. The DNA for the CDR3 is TGTGCCAGAAGCTTGGAACACGGCCCGAGGGAAAAACTGTTTTTT.

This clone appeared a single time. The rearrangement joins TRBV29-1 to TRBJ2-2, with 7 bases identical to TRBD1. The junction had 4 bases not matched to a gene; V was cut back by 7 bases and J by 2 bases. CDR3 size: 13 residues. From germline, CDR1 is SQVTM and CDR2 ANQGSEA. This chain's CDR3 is CSAGQVNTGELFF. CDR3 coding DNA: TGCAGCGCTGGACAGGTTAACACCGGGGAGCTGTTTTTT.

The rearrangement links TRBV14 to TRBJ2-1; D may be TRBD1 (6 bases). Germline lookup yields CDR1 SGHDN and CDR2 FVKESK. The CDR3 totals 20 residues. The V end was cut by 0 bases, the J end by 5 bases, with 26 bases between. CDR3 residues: CASSQDEILTGHNLNNEQFF. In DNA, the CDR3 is TGTGCCAGCAGCCAAGATGAAATTTTAACAGGGCATAACCTGAACAATGAGCAGTTCTTC.

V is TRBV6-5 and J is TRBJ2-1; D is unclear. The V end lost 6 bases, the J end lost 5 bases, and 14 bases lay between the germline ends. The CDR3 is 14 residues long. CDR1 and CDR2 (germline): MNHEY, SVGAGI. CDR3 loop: CASRLLPANNEQFF. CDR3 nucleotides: TGTGCCAGCAGGCTCTTGCCGGCCAACAATGAGCAGTTCTTC.

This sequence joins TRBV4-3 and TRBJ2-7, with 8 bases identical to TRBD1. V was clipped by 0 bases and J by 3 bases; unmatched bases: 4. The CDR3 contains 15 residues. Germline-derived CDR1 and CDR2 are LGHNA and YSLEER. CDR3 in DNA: TGCGCCAGCAGCCAAGACACAGGGGGTCTCTACGAGCAGTACTTC. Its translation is CASSQDTGGLYEQYF.